The clone carrying this T cell receptor beta chain has only a few counts. Its antigen is unknown. The sample belongs to a study of cytomegalovirus exposure and HLA in healthy donors. Study results and limitations: Cytomegalovirus association was assigned to about 150 TCR beta chains. Rare sequences made up most TCRs, while some public TCRs were found in many donors. Reported results showed that the classifier diagnosed cytomegalovirus status with high specificity and sensitivity.

Donors came from a validation cohort of approximately 110 subjects, distinct from the first 666-subject cohort. TCRdb's table, derived via immunoSEQ multiplex PCR, lists solely in-frame clones and lacks some. The sample consists of some 70,000 clones, around four fifths of them appearing once. V was pared by 1 base and J by 0 bases, with 16 bases between. From germline, CDR1 is LNHNV and CDR2 YYDKDF (reference sequence). The CDR3 extends over 17 amino acids. The TCR was taken from a man aged 30 to 45 in good health and CMV-seronegative. The sequenced sample was PBMCs. The V call is TRBV15, the J call TRBJ2-7, with D possibly TRBD2 on 5 matching bases. The CDR3 DNA follows: TGTGCCACCAGCAGAGCCTATAGCGAGCTGCACTCCTACGAGCAGTACTTC. Amino acid sequence: CATSRAYSELHSYEQYF.